The subject of this entry is one TCR beta chain. Method: immunoSEQ multiplex PCR; TCRdb's copy keeps in-frame clones and lacks some. This sample has tens of thousands of clones, with approximately 95% found just once. Trimming shortened V by 2 bases and J by 2 bases, and 5 bases separated the two germline ends. The CDR3 is 13 amino acids. Germline V lookup: CDR1 MNHEY, CDR2 SMNVEV (reference sequence). The data are from a study of cytomegalovirus exposure and HLA in healthy donors. The genes are TRBV27 and TRBJ2-3; D unresolved. Sequencing input: PBMCs. The clonotype was recovered from a woman between 18 and 29 years old in good health and CMV-seronegative. CDR3 bases: TGTGCCAGCAGTTTACTTTTCACAGATACGCAGTATTTT. Translating gives CASSLLFTDTQYF.